Listed below are T cell receptor beta chains from one sample, sequenced in a study of shared clonotypes between healthy human individuals. Sequencing used immunoSEQ multiplex PCR; TCRdb keeps in-frame clones, though not all of them. The sample holds 2.5 million or so clones, 85% to 95% seen once. Sequenced material: naive CD4+ T cells sorted from blood. All receptors derive from a man aged 18 to 30 in good health. The CDR3 runs from the conserved cysteine through the conserved F or W. A D gene is named only where the DNA matches it firmly. Size is omitted from some rows. Given values are once, few, many or a class for expanded clones.

v_call	j_call	d_call	clone_size	cdr3_aa	cdr3_nt
TRBV7-2	TRBJ1-6	TRBD1	.	CASSKLQGANSPLHF	TGTGCCAGCAGCAAGTTACAGGGGGCTAATTCACCCCTCCACTTT
TRBV19	TRBJ2-1	TRBD2	.	CASSGLAGRNEQFF	TGTGCCAGTAGCGGACTAGCGGGAAGGAATGAGCAGTTCTTC
TRBV28	TRBJ1-5	TRBD1	.	CASSLKGSGTGYQPQHF	TGTGCCAGCAGTTTAAAAGGGAGCGGGACAGGGTATCAGCCCCAGCATTTT
TRBV11-3	TRBJ2-3	.	.	CASSLDPQDTQYF	TGTGCCAGCAGCTTAGATCCTCAAGATACGCAGTATTTT
TRBV7-2	TRBJ2-7	TRBD1	.	CASSLGTGGASYEQYF	TGTGCCAGCAGCTTAGGGACAGGGGGCGCATCCTACGAGCAGTACTTC
TRBV4-1	TRBJ1-5	.	.	CASSRLPGEPQHF	TGCGCCAGCAGCCGGTTGCCAGGGGAGCCCCAGCATTTT
TRBV30	TRBJ1-2	.	.	CAWSVPGSGYGYTF	TGTGCCTGGAGTGTACCAGGGTCGGGCTATGGCTACACCTTC
TRBV7-2	TRBJ2-5	TRBD2	.	CASSLSGAPQETQYF	TGTGCCAGCAGCCTAAGCGGGGCTCCACAAGAGACCCAGTACTTC
TRBV21-1	TRBJ1-2	.	.	CASSKNNGYTF	TGTGCCAGCAGCAAAAATAATGGCTACACCTTC
TRBV11-3	TRBJ1-1	.	.	CASGTDRNTEAFF	TGTGCCAGCGGAACCGACAGGAACACTGAAGCTTTCTTT
TRBV5-1	TRBJ2-3	.	.	CASSLAQNTDTQYF	TGCGCCAGCAGCTTGGCCCAGAACACAGATACGCAGTATTTT
TRBV11-2	TRBJ2-7	.	.	CASSSYGTFFSSYEQYF	TGTGCCAGCAGCTCTTACGGGACATTCTTTAGCTCCTACGAGCAGTACTTC
TRBV7-9	TRBJ1-6	TRBD1	.	CASSLRQGTSPLHF	TGTGCCAGCAGCTTAAGACAGGGGACTTCACCCCTCCACTTT
TRBV5-1	TRBJ1-1	.	.	CASSDGLNTEAFF	TGCGCCAGCTCCGACGGCCTGAACACTGAAGCTTTCTTT
TRBV12-2	TRBJ1-3	.	.	CASRLQKTFSGNTIYF	TGTGCAAGTCGCTTACAGAAGACATTCTCTGGAAACACCATATATTTT
TRBV19	TRBJ1-6	.	few	CASSMENSPLHF	TGTGCCAGTAGTATGGAAAATTCACCCCTCCACTTT
TRBV4-1	TRBJ2-7	.	.	CASSPHLLDYEQYF	TGCGCCAGCAGCCCTCATCTACTCGACTACGAGCAGTACTTC
TRBV19	TRBJ1-2	.	.	CATMDTYGYTF	TGTGCCACTATGGACACCTATGGCTACACCTTC
TRBV19	TRBJ2-2	TRBD2	.	CASSSGGNTGELFF	TGTGCCAGTAGTAGCGGGGGAAACACCGGGGAGCTGTTTTTT
TRBV29-1	TRBJ1-5	TRBD1	.	CSVVTGDTNQPQHF	TGCAGCGTTGTGACAGGGGATACAAATCAGCCCCAGCATTTT
TRBV9	TRBJ2-1	.	.	CASSPQGAPGNNEQFF	TGTGCCAGCAGCCCACAAGGGGCCCCAGGAAACAATGAGCAGTTCTTC
TRBV20-1	TRBJ2-3	.	.	CSARRDTQYF	TGCAGTGCGCGTAGGGATACGCAGTATTTT
TRBV10-3	TRBJ2-5	.	.	CAIGQGWQETQYF	TGTGCCATCGGCCAGGGATGGCAAGAGACCCAGTACTTC
TRBV6-1	TRBJ1-4	.	.	CASSINEKLFF	TGTGCCAGCAGTATTAATGAAAAACTGTTTTTT
TRBV11-2	TRBJ2-3	.	.	CASSSLAYTDTQYF	TGTGCCAGCAGCTCTCTAGCTTATACAGATACGCAGTATTTT
TRBV6-6	TRBJ1-4	.	.	CASSYLGRDNEKLFF	TGTGCCAGCAGTTACTTGGGGAGGGATAATGAAAAACTGTTTTTT
TRBV7-2	TRBJ2-1	TRBD2	.	CASSPGLAGDGEQFF	TGTGCCAGCAGCCCGGGACTAGCGGGGGATGGTGAGCAGTTCTTC
TRBV25-1	TRBJ1-5	TRBD1	.	CASSAGQGPNQPQHF	TGTGCCAGCAGTGCCGGACAGGGGCCCAATCAGCCCCAGCATTTT
TRBV30	TRBJ2-2	.	.	CAWRAGWTGELFF	TGTGCCTGGAGGGCGGGGTGGACCGGGGAGCTGTTTTTT
TRBV11-3	TRBJ2-7	TRBD1	.	CASIDPGQSYEQYF	TGTGCCAGTATTGATCCGGGACAGAGCTACGAGCAGTACTTC
TRBV2	TRBJ1-4	.	.	CASRGDVNEKLFF	TGTGCCAGCAGGGGGGATGTAAATGAAAAACTGTTTTTT
TRBV7-9	TRBJ1-3	TRBD1	.	CASSSDRNSGNTIYF	TGTGCCAGCAGCTCGGACAGGAACTCTGGAAACACCATATATTTT
TRBV6-4	TRBJ1-2	.	.	CASSELTHGASNYGYTF	TGTGCCAGCAGTGAGTTAACCCACGGCGCCTCTAACTATGGCTACACCTTC
TRBV5-1	TRBJ1-4	TRBD1	.	CASSPTATGDEKLFF	TGCGCCAGCAGCCCCACCGCCACAGGGGATGAAAAACTGTTTTTT
TRBV5-1	TRBJ2-5	TRBD1	few	CASRGTAQETQYF	TGCGCCAGCAGGGGGACAGCCCAAGAGACCCAGTACTTC
TRBV14	TRBJ2-5	.	once	CASSQEPSRWETQYF	TGTGCCAGCAGCCAAGAACCCAGCCGGTGGGAGACCCAGTACTTC
TRBV5-4	TRBJ1-2	.	.	CASSLVGGYGYTF	TGTGCCAGCAGCTTGGTAGGGGGCTATGGCTACACCTTC